Listed below are T cell receptor beta chains from one sample, sequenced in a study of blood T cell repertoires in COVID-19. TCRdb keeps only in-frame clones here, not all; method: immunoSEQ multiplex PCR. The repertoire consists of more than 45,000 clones, with around four fifths occurring once and the leading ten covering 14%. The sample was peripheral blood. Source of these receptors: a human donor in a cohort sampled during active COVID-19. Each CDR3 is given with its conserved first and last residue. D genes are given only for firm matches.

CDR3 protein,CDR3 DNA,J gene,V gene,D gene
CASNPGHNQPQHF,TGTGCCAGTAACCCGGGTCACAATCAGCCCCAGCATTTT,TRBJ1-5,TRBV19,.
CASSPDRKSNEKLFF,TGTGCCAGCAGTCCGGACAGGAAGTCCAATGAAAAACTGTTTTTT,TRBJ1-4,TRBV6-5,TRBD1
CASSDRRGGNYGYTF,TGTGCCAGCTCGGACAGGCGAGGGGGCAACTATGGCTACACCTTC,TRBJ1-2,TRBV3-1/TRBV3-2,TRBD1
CASSAHGTGIRTEAFF,TGTGCCAGCAGCGCACACGGGACAGGGATAAGGACTGAAGCTTTCTTT,TRBJ1-1,TRBV7-2,TRBD1
CASSPSAVPGNTIYF,TGTGCCAGCAGCCCTAGTGCGGTACCTGGAAACACCATATATTTT,TRBJ1-3,TRBV7-2,.
CAWSVQDRIHGYTF,TGTGCCTGGAGTGTCCAGGACAGGATTCATGGCTACACCTTC,TRBJ1-2,TRBV30,TRBD1
CATSRDGGVYGYTF,TGTGCCACCAGCAGAGATGGGGGGGTCTATGGCTACACCTTC,TRBJ1-2,TRBV15,.
CASSLVLGPSRSDNYGYTF,TGTGCCAGCAGCTTAGTTTTGGGGCCTTCTAGGTCAGATAACTATGGCTACACCTTC,TRBJ1-2,TRBV7-2,.
CASSSKWESEQYF,TGTGCCAGCAGCTCTAAATGGGAGTCCGAGCAGTACTTC,TRBJ2-7,TRBV7-2,.
CASSVRTGGLTETQYF,TGTGCCAGCAGCGTTCGGACAGGGGGCTTAACGGAGACCCAGTACTTC,TRBJ2-5,TRBV11-3,TRBD1
CASSEQYDGYTF,TGCGCCAGCTCGGAGCAGTACGATGGCTACACCTTC,TRBJ1-2,TRBV5-1,.
CASRSRGTTGELFF,TGTGCCAGCAGGAGCAGGGGTACCACCGGGGAGCTGTTTTTT,TRBJ2-2,TRBV5-5,.
CASSPPAGGGSTDTQYF,TGTGCCAGCTCACCACCGGCGGGAGGGGGAAGCACAGATACGCAGTATTTT,TRBJ2-3,TRBV18,TRBD2